This T cell receptor beta chain was sequenced for a study of blood T cell repertoires in COVID-19. Study in general: From the United States, Italy and Spain came samples of acute and convalescent COVID-19. PBMCs, B-cell-depleted T cells, or T cells were the source of the cDNA or gDNA that made up the material.

In the source study's methods: Reference gene primer amplification gave nucleated cell count estimates. The data were produced by immunoSEQ multiplex PCR, yet TCRdb's version contains in-frame clones alone and is incomplete. V and J calls and clone size are those listed in that table; D and trimming were worked out from the DNA. The data contain 230,000 or so clones, approximately 84% of them singletons. The TCR comes from a man aged 50 to 59 with active or convalescent COVID-19. Material: peripheral blood.

As DNA, the CDR3 is TGTGCCAGCAGTCCCCCCGCGGGGCGGCGGGGGGGCACAGATACGCAGTATTTT. Translation gives CASSPPAGRRGGTDTQYF. The chain links TRBV27 to TRBJ2-3; 8 nucleotides align to TRBD2. Germline V gives CDR1 MNHEY, CDR2 SMNVEV (reference sequence). Unmatched junction bases numbered 14, after V lost 5 bases and J lost 1 base. The CDR3 totals 18 residues.